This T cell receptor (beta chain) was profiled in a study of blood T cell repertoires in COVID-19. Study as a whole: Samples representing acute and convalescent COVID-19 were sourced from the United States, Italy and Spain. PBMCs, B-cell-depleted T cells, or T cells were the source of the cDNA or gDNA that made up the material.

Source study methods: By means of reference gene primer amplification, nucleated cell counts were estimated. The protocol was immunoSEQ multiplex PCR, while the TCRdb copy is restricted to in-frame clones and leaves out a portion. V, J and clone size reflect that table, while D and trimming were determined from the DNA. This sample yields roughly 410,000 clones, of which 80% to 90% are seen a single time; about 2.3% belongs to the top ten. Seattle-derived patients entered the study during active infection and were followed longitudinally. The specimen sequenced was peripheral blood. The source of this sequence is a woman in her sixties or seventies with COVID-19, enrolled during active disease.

The CDR3 spells CASSQEDRGPETQYF. In DNA form, the CDR3 reads TGCGCCAGCAGCCAAGAGGACAGGGGGCCAGAGACCCAGTACTTC. The chain is built from TRBV4-1 and TRBJ2-5; the match to TRBD1 covers 11 bases. CDR1 is MGHRA and CDR2 is YSYEKL in the germline V gene. The CDR3 consists of 15 residues. V was clipped by 0 bases and J by 4 bases; unmatched bases: 1.